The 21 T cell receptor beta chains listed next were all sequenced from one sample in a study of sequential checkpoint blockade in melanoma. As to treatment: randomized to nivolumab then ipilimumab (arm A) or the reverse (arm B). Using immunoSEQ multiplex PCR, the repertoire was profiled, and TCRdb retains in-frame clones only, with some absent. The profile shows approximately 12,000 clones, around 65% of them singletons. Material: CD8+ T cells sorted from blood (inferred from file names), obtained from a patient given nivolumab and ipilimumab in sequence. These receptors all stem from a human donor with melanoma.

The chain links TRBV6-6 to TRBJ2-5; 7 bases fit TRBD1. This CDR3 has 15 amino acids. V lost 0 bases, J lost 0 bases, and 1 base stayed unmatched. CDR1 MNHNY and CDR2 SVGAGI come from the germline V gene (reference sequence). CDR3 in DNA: TGTGCCAGCAGTTACTCCGGACAGGACCAAGAGACCCAGTACTTC. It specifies CASSYSGQDQETQYF.

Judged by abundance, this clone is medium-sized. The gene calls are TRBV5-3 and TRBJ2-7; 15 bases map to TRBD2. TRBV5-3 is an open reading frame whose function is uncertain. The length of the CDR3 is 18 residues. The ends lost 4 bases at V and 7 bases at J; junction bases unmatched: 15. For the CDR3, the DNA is TGTGCCAGAAGCGCGGGACTAGCGGGAGGCCCCCTTCTTTCGGAGCAGTACTTC. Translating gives CARSAGLAGGPLLSEQYF.

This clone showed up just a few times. The CDR3 bases are TGCGCCAGCAGCCAAGAGGTAGCGGGGGGGTACGAGCAGTACTTC. This translates into CASSQEVAGGYEQYF. V is TRBV4-3 and J is TRBJ2-7; 11 nucleotides match TRBD2. J gave up 4 bases and V 0 bases, and 2 bases lay outside the gene matches. The CDR3 length is 15 residues. The germline V gene encodes CDR1 LGHNA and CDR2 YSLEER.

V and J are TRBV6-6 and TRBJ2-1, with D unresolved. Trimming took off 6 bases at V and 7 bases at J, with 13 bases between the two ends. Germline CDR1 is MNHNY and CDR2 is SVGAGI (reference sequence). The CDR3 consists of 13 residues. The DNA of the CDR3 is TGTGCCAGCAGCCTCTCGACATCTAATGAGCAGTTCTTC. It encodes CASSLSTSNEQFF.

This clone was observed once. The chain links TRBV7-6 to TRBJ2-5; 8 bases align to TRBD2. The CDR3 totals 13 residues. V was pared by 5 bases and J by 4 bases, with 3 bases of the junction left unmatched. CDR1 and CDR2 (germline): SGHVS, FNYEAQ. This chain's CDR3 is CASSPLAAETQYF. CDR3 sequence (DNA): TGTGCCAGCAGCCCACTAGCGGCAGAGACCCAGTACTTC.

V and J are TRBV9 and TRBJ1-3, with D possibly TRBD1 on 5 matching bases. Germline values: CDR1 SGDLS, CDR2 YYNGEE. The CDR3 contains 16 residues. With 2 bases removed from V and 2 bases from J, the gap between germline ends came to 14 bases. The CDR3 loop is CASSVSSGGPGNTIYF. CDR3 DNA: TGTGCCAGCAGCGTCTCCTCCGGGGGACCTGGAAACACCATATATTTT.

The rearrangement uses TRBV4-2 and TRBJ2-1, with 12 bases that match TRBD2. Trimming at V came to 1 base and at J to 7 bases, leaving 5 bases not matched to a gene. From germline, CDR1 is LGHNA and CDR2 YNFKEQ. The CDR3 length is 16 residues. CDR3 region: CASSQVASGRVNEQFF. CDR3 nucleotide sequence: TGTGCCAGCAGCCAAGTTGCTAGCGGGAGGGTTAATGAGCAGTTCTTC.

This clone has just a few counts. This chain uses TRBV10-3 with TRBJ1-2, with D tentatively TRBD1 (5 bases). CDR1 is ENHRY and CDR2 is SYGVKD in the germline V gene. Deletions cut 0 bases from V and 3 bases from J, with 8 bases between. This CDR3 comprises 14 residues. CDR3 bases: TGTGCCATCAGTGAGTCGGGGGGGGACTATGGCTACACCTTC. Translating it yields CAISESGGDYGYTF.

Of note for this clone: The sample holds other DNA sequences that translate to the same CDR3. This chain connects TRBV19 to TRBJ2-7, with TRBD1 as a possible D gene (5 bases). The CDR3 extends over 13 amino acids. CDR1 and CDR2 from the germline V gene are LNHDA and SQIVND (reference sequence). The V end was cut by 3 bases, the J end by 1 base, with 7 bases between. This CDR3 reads CASSIQGSYEQYF. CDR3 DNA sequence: TGTGCCAGTAGTATCCAGGGATCCTACGAGCAGTACTTC.

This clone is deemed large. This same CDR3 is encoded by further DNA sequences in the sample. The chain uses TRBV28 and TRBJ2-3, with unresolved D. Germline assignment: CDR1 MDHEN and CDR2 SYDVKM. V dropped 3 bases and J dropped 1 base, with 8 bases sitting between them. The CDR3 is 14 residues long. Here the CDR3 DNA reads TGTGCCAGCAGTTTCTTAAGCGGCACAGATACGCAGTATTTT. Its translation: CASSFLSGTDTQYF.

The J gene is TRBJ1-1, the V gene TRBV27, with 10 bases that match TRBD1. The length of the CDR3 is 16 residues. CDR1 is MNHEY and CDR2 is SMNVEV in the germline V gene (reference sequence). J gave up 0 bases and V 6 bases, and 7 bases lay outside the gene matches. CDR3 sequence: CASSWTGGQMNTEAFF. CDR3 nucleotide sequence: TGTGCCAGCAGCTGGACAGGGGGTCAGATGAACACTGAAGCTTTCTTT.

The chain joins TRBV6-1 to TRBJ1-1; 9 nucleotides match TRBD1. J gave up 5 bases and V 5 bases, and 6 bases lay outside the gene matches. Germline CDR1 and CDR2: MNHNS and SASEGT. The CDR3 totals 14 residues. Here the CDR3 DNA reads TGTGCCAGCAGTCTAGGGACAGGGATAACTGAAGCTTTCTTT. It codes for CASSLGTGITEAFF.

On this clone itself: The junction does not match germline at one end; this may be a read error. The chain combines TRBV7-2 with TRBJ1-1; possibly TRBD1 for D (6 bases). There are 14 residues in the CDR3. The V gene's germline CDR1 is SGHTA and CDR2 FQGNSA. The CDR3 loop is CASSRTTGNTEAFF. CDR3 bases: TGCGCCAGCAGCCGTACGACAGGGAACACTGAAGCTTTCTTT.

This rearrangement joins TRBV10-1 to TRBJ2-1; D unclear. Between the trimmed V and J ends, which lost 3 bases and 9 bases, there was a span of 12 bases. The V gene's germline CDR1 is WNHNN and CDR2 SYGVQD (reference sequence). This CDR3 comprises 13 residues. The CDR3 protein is CASSDIIPGEQFF. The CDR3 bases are TGCGCCAGCAGTGATATCATCCCCGGTGAGCAGTTCTTC.

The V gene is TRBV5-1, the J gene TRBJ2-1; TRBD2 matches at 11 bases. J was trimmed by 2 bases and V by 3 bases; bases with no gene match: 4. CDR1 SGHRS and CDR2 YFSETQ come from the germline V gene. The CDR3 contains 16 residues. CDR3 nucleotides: TGCGCCAGCAGCTATAGCGGGGGGGCCGCCTACAATGAGCAGTTCTTC. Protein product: CASSYSGGAAYNEQFF.

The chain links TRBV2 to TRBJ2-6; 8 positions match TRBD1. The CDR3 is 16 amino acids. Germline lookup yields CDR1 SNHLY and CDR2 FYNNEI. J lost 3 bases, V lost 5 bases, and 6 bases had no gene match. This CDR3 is CASSFSDRDGANVLTF. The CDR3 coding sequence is TGTGCCAGCAGTTTCTCGGACAGGGATGGGGCCAACGTCCTGACTTTC.

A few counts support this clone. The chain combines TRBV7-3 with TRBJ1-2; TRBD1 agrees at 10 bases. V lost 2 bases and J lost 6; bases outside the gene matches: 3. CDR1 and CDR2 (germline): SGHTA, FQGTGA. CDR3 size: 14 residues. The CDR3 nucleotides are TGTGCCAGCAGCTTAGGAGACAGGGGGCATGGCTACACCTTC. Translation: CASSLGDRGHGYTF.

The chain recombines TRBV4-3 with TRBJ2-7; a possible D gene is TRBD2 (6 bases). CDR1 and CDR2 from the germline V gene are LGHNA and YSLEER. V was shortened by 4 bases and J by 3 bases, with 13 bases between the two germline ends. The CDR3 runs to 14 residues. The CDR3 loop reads CASSPGIGGYEQYF. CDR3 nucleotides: TGCGCCAGCAGCCCCGGGATCGGGGGCTACGAGCAGTACTTC.

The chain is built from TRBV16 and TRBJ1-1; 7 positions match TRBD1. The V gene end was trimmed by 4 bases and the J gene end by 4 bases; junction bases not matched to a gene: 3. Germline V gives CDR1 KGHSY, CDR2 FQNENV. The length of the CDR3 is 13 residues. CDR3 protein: CASSRAGGTEAFF. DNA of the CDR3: TGTGCCAGCAGCCGTGCAGGGGGCACTGAAGCTTTCTTT.

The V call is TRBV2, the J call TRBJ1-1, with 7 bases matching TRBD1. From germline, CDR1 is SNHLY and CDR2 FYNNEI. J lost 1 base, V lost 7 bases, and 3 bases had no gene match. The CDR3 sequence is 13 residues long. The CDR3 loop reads CASIRTGNTEAFF. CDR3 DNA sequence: TGTGCCAGCATCCGGACAGGGAACACTGAAGCTTTCTTT.

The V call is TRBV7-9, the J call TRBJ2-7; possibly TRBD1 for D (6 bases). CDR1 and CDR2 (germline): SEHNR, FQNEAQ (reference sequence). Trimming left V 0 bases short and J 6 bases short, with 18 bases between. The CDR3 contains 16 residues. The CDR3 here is CASSLALTGMVREQYF. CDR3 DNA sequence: TGTGCCAGCAGCTTAGCTCTCACAGGGATGGTCCGCGAGCAGTACTTC.